The next 17 T cell receptor beta chains were all read from a single sample in a study of beta chain features in type 1 diabetes. Investigators reverse transcribed all isolated RNA, so they sequenced expressed TCRB transcripts. Generated by immunoSEQ multiplex PCR, the TCRdb table keeps only in-frame clones and is missing some. The sample lists roughly 400,000 clones; roughly 14% were seen once. Sequencing was done on a sample of naive CD4+ T cells from blood. The receptor source for this set is a man under 40 in good health.

A remark on this clone: Other DNA sequences in this sample translate to the same CDR3. The chain joins TRBV15 to TRBJ2-1, with 8 bases lining up with TRBD2. CDR1 is LNHNV, CDR2 YYDKDF, per germline (reference sequence). The CDR3 sequence is 18 residues long. The junction had 21 bases not matched to a gene; V was cut back by 5 bases and J by 9 bases. Written as DNA, the CDR3 is TGTGCCACCAGCCTCGGGGTAGCGGGAACGCAAGAACGAGGTGAGCAGTTCTTC. This codes for CATSLGVAGTQERGEQFF.

This sequence joins TRBV9 and TRBJ2-4; 7 nucleotides agree with TRBD2. Germline CDR1 is SGDLS and CDR2 is YYNGEE. There are 17 residues in the CDR3. Trimming removed 0 bases from V and 2 bases from J; junction bases left unmatched: 8. The CDR3 is CASSVDPLGGTKNIQYF. The CDR3 DNA sequence: TGTGCCAGCAGCGTAGACCCCCTGGGGGGGACCAAAAACATTCAGTACTTC. The variable domain in full, with the rest retrieved from reference TRBV9 and TRBJ2-4, is DSGVTQTPKHLITATGQRVTLRCSPRSGDLSVYWYQQSLDQGLQFLIQYYNGEERAKGNILERFSAQQFPDLHSELNLSSLELGDSALYFCASSVDPLGGTKNIQYFGAGTRLSVL.

This clone was counted a few times. The rearrangement joins TRBV27 to TRBJ1-2, with a weak D call TRBD1 (5 bases). Germline V gene lookup returns CDR1 MNHEY and CDR2 SMNVEV (reference sequence). CDR3 length: 19 residues. V lost 5 bases, J lost 0 bases, and 25 bases lay in between. CDR3 DNA sequence: TGTGCCAGCAGTCGGGCTGGGGGACGACAGCAAATCGCTAACTATGGCTACACCTTC. Its protein is CASSRAGGRQQIANYGYTF.

This clone was seen a handful of times. The chain has TRBV25-1 and TRBJ1-2; possibly TRBD1 for D (6 bases). V lost 6 bases to trimming and J lost 0 bases, with 23 bases between them. Germline V CDR1 and CDR2: MGHDK, SYGVNS. The CDR3 is 18 amino acids. CDR3 amino acids: CASRSPGRGLYPNYGYTF. CDR3 coding DNA: TGTGCCAGCAGGAGCCCAGGCAGGGGCTTGTATCCTAACTATGGCTACACCTTC.

V and J are TRBV30 and TRBJ1-4; possible D gene TRBD1, 6 bases. Germline CDR1 GTSNPN, CDR2 SVGIG (reference sequence). The CDR3 has 13 amino acids. V gave up 1 base and J gave up 8 bases, with 11 bases separating them. CDR3 nucleotides: TGTGCCTGGAGTGCAGGGGCTGGGGAAAAACTGTTTTTT. This codes for CAWSAGAGEKLFF. Together with reference TRBV30 and TRBJ1-4, the CDR3 gives the full variable domain: SQTIHQWPATLVQPVGSPLSLECTVEGTSNPNLYWYRQAAGRGLQLLFYSVGIGQISSEVPQNLSASRPQDRQFILSSKKLLLSDSGFYLCAWSAGAGEKLFFGSGTQLSVL.

V gene TRBV27 combines with J gene TRBJ2-3; the D call may be TRBD1 or TRBD2 (5 bases each). Trimming stripped 7 bases from V and 5 bases from J, with 19 bases between. The CDR3 has 15 amino acids. Germline V gene sequence: CDR1 MNHEY, CDR2 SMNVEV (reference sequence). In nucleotides, the CDR3 is TGTGCCAGCACCAACCCCGGGGCGGGCCGAGATACGCAGTATTTT. Its protein is CASTNPGAGRDTQYF.

This clone occurred many times. Distinct nucleotide sequences in the sample also encode this CDR3. V gene TRBV14 combines with J gene TRBJ2-7; D is uncertain. CDR1 is SGHDN and CDR2 is FVKESK in the germline V gene. V lost 1 base to trimming and J lost 5 bases, with 3 bases between them. The CDR3 has 11 residues. The CDR3 DNA reads TGTGCCAGCAGCCAAGTCAACGAGCAGTACTTC. Its protein product is CASSQVNEQYF.

This clone was counted a few times. This sequence joins TRBV29-1 and TRBJ1-4, with 7 bases matching TRBD1. With V trimmed by 4 bases and J by 8 bases, 7 bases remained unmatched. There are 13 residues in the CDR3. Looked up from germline, CDR1 is SQVTM and CDR2 is ANQGSEA. The CDR3 nucleotides are TGCAGCGTTGCCGGGACAGTACGGGAAAAACTGTTTTTT. As protein: CSVAGTVREKLFF.

To note about this clone: Relative to the germline gene, one junction end is altered; a read error may explain this. The rearrangement uses TRBV7-7 and TRBJ2-5; TRBD2 aligns across 8 bases. The CDR3 extends over 12 amino acids. Germline CDR1 SSHAT, CDR2 FNYEAQ (reference sequence). The CDR3 loop reads CASSLREGTQYF. The CDR3 coding sequence is TGTGCTAGCAGCCTTCGGGAGGGGACCCAGTACTTC.

The chain uses TRBV9 and TRBJ2-1, with D possibly TRBD1 on 6 matching bases. Trimming took off 4 bases at V and 0 bases at J, with 11 bases between the two ends. The CDR3 is 15 amino acids. Germline V gene sequence: CDR1 SGDLS, CDR2 YYNGEE. The CDR3 DNA sequence: TGTGCCAGCAGCAGGGACAAGAGCTCCTACAATGAGCAGTTCTTC. Translated: CASSRDKSSYNEQFF.

V is TRBV5-8 and J is TRBJ2-5; maybe TRBD1 (6 bases). CDR1 and CDR2 (germline): SGHTS, YDEGEE. The V end was cut by 4 bases, the J end by 5 bases, with 12 bases between. The CDR3 is 13 residues long. This chain's CDR3 is CASSHRVYETQYF. CDR3 sequence (DNA): TGTGCCAGCAGCCACAGGGTATATGAGACCCAGTACTTC.

The V gene is TRBV19, the J gene TRBJ1-1, with TRBD1 identical over 9 bases. Looked up from germline, CDR1 is LNHDA and CDR2 is SQIVND (reference sequence). J was trimmed by 5 bases and V by 5 bases; bases with no gene match: 6. The CDR3 consists of 14 residues. The DNA of the CDR3 is TGTGCCAGTAGTCACAGGACAGGGGAAACTGAAGCTTTCTTT. Its protein product is CASSHRTGETEAFF.

This clone was seen more than once but under ten times. J is TRBJ1-5 and V is TRBV5-8; D gene unclear. The CDR3 runs 12 residues. Germline-derived CDR1 and CDR2 are SGHTS and YDEGEE. V lost 5 bases and J lost 7, with 10 bases in between. CDR3 DNA sequence: TGTGCCAGCAGGCACATAGGCCAGCCCCAGCATTTT. Residues: CASRHIGQPQHF.

The rearrangement links TRBV29-1 to TRBJ2-1; 16 nucleotides match TRBD2. The CDR3 totals 17 residues. V lost 5 bases and J lost 2; bases outside the gene matches: 6. Germline V lookup: CDR1 SQVTM, CDR2 ANQGSEA. This chain's CDR3 is CSVSGLAGGKTYNEQFF. The DNA of the CDR3 is TGCAGCGTTTCGGGACTAGCGGGGGGGAAAACCTACAATGAGCAGTTCTTC.

This clone was counted between two and nine times. The chain uses TRBV29-1 and TRBJ2-7; 8 bases are a match to TRBD1. CDR3 length: 13 amino acids. The germline V gene has CDR1 SQVTM and CDR2 ANQGSEA. J lost 3 bases, V lost 7 bases, and 8 bases had no gene match. Written as DNA, the CDR3 is TGCAGCGCCCGCCGGGACAGGAACTACGAGCAGTACGTC. Translating it yields CSARRDRNYEQYV.

This sequence joins TRBV29-1 and TRBJ1-2; D is unresolved. Germline V lookup: CDR1 SQVTM, CDR2 ANQGSEA. The V and J ends lost 1 base and 2 bases respectively, with 14 bases between them. This CDR3 region has 15 residues. As DNA, the CDR3 is TGCAGCGTTGAAGGCTTGGTCGGACGGAACTATGGCTACACCTTC. Protein: CSVEGLVGRNYGYTF.

This clone was seen only a few times. The rearrangement uses TRBV7-6 and TRBJ2-7; 7 bases map to TRBD1. Germline lookup yields CDR1 SGHVS and CDR2 FNYEAQ. CDR3 length equals 17 residues. V was pared by 1 base and J by 0 bases, with 9 bases of the junction left unmatched. This CDR3 is CASSLGLQGPSSYEQYF. The DNA of the CDR3 is TGTGCCAGCAGCTTAGGCCTACAGGGGCCGAGCTCCTACGAGCAGTACTTC.